The clone carrying this TCR beta chain was seen many times. This sample was included in a study of regulatory T cells in long-lasting Graves disease. Indicated time point: newly diagnosed GD, antithyroid drugs for less than 3 months. Generation of the TCR library employed RNA extracted from PBMCs. CDR1 is ENHRY and CDR2 is SYGVKD in the germline V gene. The CDR3 totals 13 residues. Trimming took 6 bases from V and 7 from J; bases not matched to a gene: 4. Building the TCR beta libraries relied on iRepertoire HTBI primers, and CDR3 regions underwent Arm-PCR. TCRdb reanalysed the multiplex PCR reads using MiXCR and keeps one entry per CDR3 protein. The table has fewer than 550,000 distinct CDR3 sequences, about 16% seen once. These data were likewise used in another study, on T cells in Graves' hyperthyroidism and ophthalmopathy.

This material consisted of peripheral blood mononuclear cells (PBMCs), taken at new diagnosis, from a patient treated with antithyroid drugs. This sequence originates from a woman aged 40-65 years with Graves disease. The chain has TRBV10-3 and TRBJ1-1, with 11 bases identical to TRBD1. The CDR3 nucleotides are TGTGCCATCAGAGGGACAGGGGGACTTGAAGCTTTCTTT. This codes for CAIRGTGGLEAFF.